This T cell receptor beta chain was retrieved from a study of blood T cell repertoires in COVID-19. The assay was immunoSEQ multiplex PCR, and TCRdb's table has in-frame clones only and misses some. The data hold some 250,000 clones, with approximately 85% observed a single time. Germline V gene data show CDR1 as ENHRY and CDR2 as SYGVKD. V lost 3 bases and J 8 bases, leaving 13 bases between the germline ends. The CDR3 runs 14 residues. The gene calls are TRBV10-3 and TRBJ1-4; D possibly corresponds to TRBD1 (5 bases). The sequenced sample was PBMCs or T cells enriched from blood (not recorded which). The TCR sequence derives from a woman aged 45-60 years who had recovered from COVID-19. The chain's CDR3 is CAISDGEGPEKLFF. The CDR3 region has the DNA TGTGCCATCAGTGATGGGGAGGGACCCGAAAAACTGTTTTTT.